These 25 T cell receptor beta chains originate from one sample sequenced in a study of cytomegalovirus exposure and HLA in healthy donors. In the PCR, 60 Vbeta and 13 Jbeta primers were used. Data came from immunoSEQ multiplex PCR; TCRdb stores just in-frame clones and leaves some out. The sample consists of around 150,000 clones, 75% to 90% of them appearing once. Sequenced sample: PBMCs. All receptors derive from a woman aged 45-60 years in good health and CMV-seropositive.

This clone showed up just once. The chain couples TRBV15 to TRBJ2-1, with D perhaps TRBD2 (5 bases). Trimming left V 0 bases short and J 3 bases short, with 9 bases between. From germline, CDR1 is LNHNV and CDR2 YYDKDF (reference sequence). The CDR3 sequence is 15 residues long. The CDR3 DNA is TGTGCCACCAGCAGAGAGGGCCGGGACTACAATGAGCAGTTCTTC. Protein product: CATSREGRDYNEQFF. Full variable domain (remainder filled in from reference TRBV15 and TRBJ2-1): DAMVIQNPRYQVTQFGKPVTLSCSQTLNHNVMYWYQQKSSQAPKLLFHYYDKDFNNEADTPDNFQSRRPNTSFCFLDIRSPGLGDTAMYLCATSREGRDYNEQFFGPGTRLTVL.

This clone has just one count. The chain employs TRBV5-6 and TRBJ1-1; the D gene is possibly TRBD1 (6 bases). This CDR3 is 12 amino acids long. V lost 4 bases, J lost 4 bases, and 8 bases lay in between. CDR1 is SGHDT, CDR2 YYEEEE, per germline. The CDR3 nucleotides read TGTGCCAGCAGCAGGACAGTCACTGAAGCTTTCTTT. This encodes CASSRTVTEAFF.

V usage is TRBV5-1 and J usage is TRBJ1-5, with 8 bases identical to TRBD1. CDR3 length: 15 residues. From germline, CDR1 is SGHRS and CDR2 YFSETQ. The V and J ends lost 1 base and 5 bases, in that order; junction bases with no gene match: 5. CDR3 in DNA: TGCGCCAGCAGCTTGACAGGGGGGCCCGATCAGCCCCAGCATTTT. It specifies CASSLTGGPDQPQHF.

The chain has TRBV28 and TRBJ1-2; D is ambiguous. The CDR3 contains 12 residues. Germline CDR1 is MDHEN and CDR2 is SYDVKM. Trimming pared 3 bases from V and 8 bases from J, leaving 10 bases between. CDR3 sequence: CASSLPLVGYTF. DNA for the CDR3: TGTGCCAGCAGTTTGCCCCTAGTGGGCTACACCTTC.

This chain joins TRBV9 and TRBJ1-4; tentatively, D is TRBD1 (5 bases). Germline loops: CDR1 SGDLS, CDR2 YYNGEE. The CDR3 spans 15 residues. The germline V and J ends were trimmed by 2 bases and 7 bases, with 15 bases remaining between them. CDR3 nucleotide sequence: TGTGCCAGCAGCGTGGGGGTACAGCGGGGTGAAAAACTGTTTTTT. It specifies CASSVGVQRGEKLFF.

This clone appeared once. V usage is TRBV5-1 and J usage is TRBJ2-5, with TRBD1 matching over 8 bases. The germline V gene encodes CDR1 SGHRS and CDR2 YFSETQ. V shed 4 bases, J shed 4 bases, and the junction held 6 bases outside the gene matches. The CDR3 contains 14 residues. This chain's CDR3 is CASSPGQGRETQYF. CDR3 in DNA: TGCGCCAGCAGCCCCGGACAGGGAAGAGAGACCCAGTACTTC.

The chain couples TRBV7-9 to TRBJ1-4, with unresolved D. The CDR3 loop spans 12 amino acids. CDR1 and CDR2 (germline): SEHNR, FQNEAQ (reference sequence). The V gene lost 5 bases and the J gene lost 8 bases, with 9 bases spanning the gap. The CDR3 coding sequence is TGTGCCAGCAGCCCAGAGGGAGAAAAACTGTTTTTT. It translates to CASSPEGEKLFF.

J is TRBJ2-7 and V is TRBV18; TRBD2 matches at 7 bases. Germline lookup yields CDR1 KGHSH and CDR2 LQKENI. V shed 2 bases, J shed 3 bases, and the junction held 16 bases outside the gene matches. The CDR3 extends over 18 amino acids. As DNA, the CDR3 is TGTGCCAGCTCACCATCGGCCTCAACTAGCGTCCAAGGCTACGAGCAGTACTTC. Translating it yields CASSPSASTSVQGYEQYF.

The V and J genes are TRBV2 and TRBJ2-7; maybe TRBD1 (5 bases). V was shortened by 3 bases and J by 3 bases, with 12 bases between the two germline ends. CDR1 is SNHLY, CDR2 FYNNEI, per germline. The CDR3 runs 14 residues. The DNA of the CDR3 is TGTGCCAGCAGTGATCAGGGAAAGGGCTACGAGCAGTACTTC. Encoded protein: CASSDQGKGYEQYF.

CDR3 in amino acids: CASSSLPESNEQFF. In DNA, the CDR3 is TGTGCCAGCAGCTCCCTACCCGAGTCCAATGAGCAGTTCTTC. The chain has TRBV7-9 and TRBJ2-1; no clear D. The V and J ends lost 4 bases and 6 bases respectively, with 13 bases between them. This CDR3 has 14 residues. Germline values: CDR1 SEHNR, CDR2 FQNEAQ (reference sequence). Full variable domain (remainder filled in from reference TRBV7-9 and TRBJ2-1): DTGVSQNPRHKITKRGQNVTFRCDPISEHNRLYWYRQTLGQGPEFLTYFQNEAQLEKSRLLSDRFSAERPKGSFSTLEIQRTEQGDSAMYLCASSSLPESNEQFFGPGTRLTVL.

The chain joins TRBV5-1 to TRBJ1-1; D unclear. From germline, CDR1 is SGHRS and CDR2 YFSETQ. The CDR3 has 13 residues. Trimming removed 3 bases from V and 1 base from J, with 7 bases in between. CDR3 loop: CASSWAGNTEAFF. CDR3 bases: TGCGCCAGCAGCTGGGCGGGGAACACTGAAGCTTTCTTT.

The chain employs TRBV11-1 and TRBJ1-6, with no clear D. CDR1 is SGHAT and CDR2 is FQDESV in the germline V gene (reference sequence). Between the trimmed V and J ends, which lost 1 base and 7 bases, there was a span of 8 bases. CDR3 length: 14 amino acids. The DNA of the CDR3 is TGTGCCAGCAGCTTAGAGGCGGGAAATTCACCCCTCCACTTT. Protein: CASSLEAGNSPLHF.

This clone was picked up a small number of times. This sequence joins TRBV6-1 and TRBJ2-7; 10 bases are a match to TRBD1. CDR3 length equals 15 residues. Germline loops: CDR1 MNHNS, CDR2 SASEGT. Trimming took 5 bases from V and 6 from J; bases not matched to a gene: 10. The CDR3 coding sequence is TGTGCCAGCAGTCCACGTGGGACAGGGGCGGGCGAGCAGTACTTC. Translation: CASSPRGTGAGEQYF.

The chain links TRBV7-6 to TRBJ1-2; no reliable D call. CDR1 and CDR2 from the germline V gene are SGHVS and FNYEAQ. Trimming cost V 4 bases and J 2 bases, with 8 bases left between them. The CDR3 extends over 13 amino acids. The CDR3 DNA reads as TGTGCCAGCAGCTGGGAGCTAAACTATGGCTACACCTTC. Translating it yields CASSWELNYGYTF.

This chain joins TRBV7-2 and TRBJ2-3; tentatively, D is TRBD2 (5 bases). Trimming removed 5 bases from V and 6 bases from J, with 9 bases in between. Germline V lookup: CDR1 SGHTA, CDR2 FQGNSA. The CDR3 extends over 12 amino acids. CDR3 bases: TGTGCCAGCAGCATATTAGCGGATACGCAGTATTTT. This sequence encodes CASSILADTQYF.

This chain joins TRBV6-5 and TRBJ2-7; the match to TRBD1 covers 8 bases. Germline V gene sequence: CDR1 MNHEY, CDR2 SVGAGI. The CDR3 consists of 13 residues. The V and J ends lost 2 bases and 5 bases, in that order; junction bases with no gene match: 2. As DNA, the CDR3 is TGTGCCAGCAGTTACCGGACAGGGAACGAGCAGTACTTC. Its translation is CASSYRTGNEQYF.

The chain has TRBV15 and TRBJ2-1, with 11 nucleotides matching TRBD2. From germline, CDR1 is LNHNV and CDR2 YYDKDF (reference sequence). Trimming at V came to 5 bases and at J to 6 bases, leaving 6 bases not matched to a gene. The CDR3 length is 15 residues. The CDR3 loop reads CATSGLAGGLNEQFF. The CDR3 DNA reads TGTGCCACCAGCGGGCTAGCGGGAGGTCTCAATGAGCAGTTCTTC. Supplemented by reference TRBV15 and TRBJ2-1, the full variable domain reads DAMVIQNPRYQVTQFGKPVTLSCSQTLNHNVMYWYQQKSSQAPKLLFHYYDKDFNNEADTPDNFQSRRPNTSFCFLDIRSPGLGDTAMYLCATSGLAGGLNEQFFGPGTRLTVL.

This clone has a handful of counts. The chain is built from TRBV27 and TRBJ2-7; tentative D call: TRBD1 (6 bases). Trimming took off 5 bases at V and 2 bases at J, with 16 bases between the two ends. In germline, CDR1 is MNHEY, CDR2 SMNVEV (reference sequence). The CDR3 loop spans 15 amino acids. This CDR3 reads CASSRTRDKTYEQYF. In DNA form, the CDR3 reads TGTGCCAGCAGTCGAACTCGGGACAAGACCTACGAGCAGTACTTC.

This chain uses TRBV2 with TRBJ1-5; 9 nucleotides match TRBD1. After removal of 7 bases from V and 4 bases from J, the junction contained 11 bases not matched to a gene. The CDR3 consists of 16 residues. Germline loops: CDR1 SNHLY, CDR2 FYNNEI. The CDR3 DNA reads TGTGCCAGCAATATCAACAGGGGGCGAGGGAATCAGCCCCAGCATTTT. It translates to CASNINRGRGNQPQHF.

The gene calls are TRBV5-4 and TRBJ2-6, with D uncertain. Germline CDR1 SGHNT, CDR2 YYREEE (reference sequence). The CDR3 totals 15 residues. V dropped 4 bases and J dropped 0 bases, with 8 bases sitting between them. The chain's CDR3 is CASSPLPSGANVLTF. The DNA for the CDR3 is TGTGCCAGCAGCCCCCTCCCCTCTGGGGCCAACGTCCTGACTTTC.

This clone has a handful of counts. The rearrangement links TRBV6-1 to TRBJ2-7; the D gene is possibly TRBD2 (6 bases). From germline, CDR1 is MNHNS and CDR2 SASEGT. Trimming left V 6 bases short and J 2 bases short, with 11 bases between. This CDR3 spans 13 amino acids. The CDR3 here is CASRIERAYEQYF. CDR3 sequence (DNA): TGTGCCAGCAGAATAGAGCGGGCCTACGAGCAGTACTTC.

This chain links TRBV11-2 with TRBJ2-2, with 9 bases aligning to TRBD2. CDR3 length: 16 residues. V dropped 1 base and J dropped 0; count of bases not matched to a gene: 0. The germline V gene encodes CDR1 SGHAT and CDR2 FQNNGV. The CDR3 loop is CASSLVAGANTGELFF. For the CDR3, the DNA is TGTGCCAGCAGCTTAGTAGCGGGGGCGAACACCGGGGAGCTGTTTTTT.

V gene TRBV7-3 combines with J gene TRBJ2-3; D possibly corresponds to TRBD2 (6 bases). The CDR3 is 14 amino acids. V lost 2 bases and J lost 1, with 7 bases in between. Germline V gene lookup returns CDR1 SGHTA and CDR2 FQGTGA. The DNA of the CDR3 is TGTGCCAGCAGCTTAGGGGAGGGCACAGATACGCAGTATTTT. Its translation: CASSLGEGTDTQYF. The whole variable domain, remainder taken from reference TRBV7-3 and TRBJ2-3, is GAGVSQTPSNKVTEKGKYVELRCDPISGHTALYWYRQSLGQGPEFLIYFQGTGAADDSGLPNDRFFAVRPEGSVSTLKIQRTERGDSAVYLCASSLGEGTDTQYFGPGTRLTVL.

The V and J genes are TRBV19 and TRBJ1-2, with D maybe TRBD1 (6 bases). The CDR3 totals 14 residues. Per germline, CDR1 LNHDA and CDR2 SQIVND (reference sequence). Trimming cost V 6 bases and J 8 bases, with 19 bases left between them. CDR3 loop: CASSLDSWLGGYTF. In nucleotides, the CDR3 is TGTGCCAGTAGCCTGGACAGTTGGCTTGGGGGCTACACCTTC.

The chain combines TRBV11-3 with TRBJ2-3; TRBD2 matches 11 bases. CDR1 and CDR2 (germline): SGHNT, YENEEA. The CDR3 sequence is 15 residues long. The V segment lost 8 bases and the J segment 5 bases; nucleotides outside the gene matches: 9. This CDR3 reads CASGTTGLAGDTQYF. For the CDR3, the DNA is TGTGCCAGCGGCACCACTGGACTAGCGGGAGATACGCAGTATTTT.